What follows are 24 T cell receptor beta chains derived from one specimen sequenced in a study of T cell responses to AZD1222 COVID-19 vaccine. Data came from immunoSEQ multiplex PCR; TCRdb stores just in-frame clones and leaves some out. The profile shows 95,000 to 100,000 clones, around 87% of them singletons. The source was peripheral blood, collected 28 days after the second AZD1222 dose. The receptors originated from an adult who received the AZD1222 COVID-19 vaccine.

CDR3 in DNA: TGTGCCAGCAGCCCACAGGGGGCCACTGAAGCTTTCTTT. It is translated as CASSPQGATEAFF. The chain combines TRBV7-2 with TRBJ1-1, with 9 bases identical to TRBD1. Germline V gene sequence: CDR1 SGHTA, CDR2 FQGNSA. After removal of 5 bases from V and 4 bases from J, the junction contained 2 bases not matched to a gene. This CDR3 has 13 amino acids.

The chain employs TRBV18 and TRBJ1-1; D not certain. The ends were cut back, 1 base at V and 1 base at J, with 7 bases in the middle. The length of the CDR3 is 14 residues. Germline CDR1 KGHSH, CDR2 LQKENI. The CDR3 loop is CASSPLPGNTEAFF. In DNA, the CDR3 is TGTGCCAGCTCACCACTCCCAGGGAACACTGAAGCTTTCTTT.

The rearrangement uses TRBV9 and TRBJ2-5, with TRBD2 as a possible D gene (5 bases). The CDR3 extends over 16 amino acids. V gave up 0 bases and J gave up 2 bases, with 14 bases separating them. Germline-derived CDR1 and CDR2 are SGDLS and YYNGEE. This chain's CDR3 is CASSVGGQATQETQYF. CDR3 sequence (DNA): TGTGCCAGCAGCGTAGGAGGGCAGGCCACTCAAGAGACCCAGTACTTC. Filled out from reference TRBV9 and TRBJ2-5, the complete variable domain reads DSGVTQTPKHLITATGQRVTLRCSPRSGDLSVYWYQQSLDQGLQFLIQYYNGEERAKGNILERFSAQQFPDLHSELNLSSLELGDSALYFCASSVGGQATQETQYFGPGTRLLVL.

The chain links TRBV20-1 to TRBJ2-7; perhaps TRBD2 as D (5 bases). The CDR3 loop spans 11 amino acids. Trimming removed 6 bases from V and 3 bases from J, with 9 bases in between. CDR1 is DFQATT and CDR2 is SNEGSKA in the germline V gene (reference sequence). The CDR3 reads CSAVLVYEQYF. The DNA for the CDR3 is TGCAGTGCGGTACTAGTCTACGAGCAGTACTTC.

This clone is labeled as medium-sized. The rearrangement joins TRBV19 to TRBJ1-1; D is unresolved. CDR1 is LNHDA and CDR2 is SQIVND in the germline V gene (reference sequence). There are 12 residues in the CDR3. Trimming left V 3 bases short and J 5 bases short, with 7 bases between. For the CDR3, the DNA is TGTGCCAGTAGTATTGGGTGGACTGAAGCTTTCTTT. Translating gives CASSIGWTEAFF.

The chain has TRBV5-1 and TRBJ2-1; 13 bases agree with TRBD2. V lost 4 bases, J lost 10 bases, and 5 bases stayed unmatched. This CDR3 is built from 14 residues. CDR1 and CDR2 (germline): SGHRS, YFSETQ. The CDR3, as DNA: TGCGCCAGCAGCGCCGGGACTAGCGGGATGGAGCAGTTCTTC. Translated, it gives CASSAGTSGMEQFF.

V is TRBV27 and J is TRBJ1-2, with 8 nucleotides matching TRBD1. From germline, CDR1 is MNHEY and CDR2 SMNVEV (reference sequence). The ends lost 0 bases at V and 8 bases at J; junction bases unmatched: 8. The CDR3 is 15 residues long. The chain's CDR3 is CASSLSAGGAGGYTF. CDR3 sequence (DNA): TGTGCCAGCAGTTTATCGGCAGGGGGCGCGGGAGGCTACACCTTC.

The chain employs TRBV30 and TRBJ2-7; maybe TRBD2 (7 bases). Germline-derived CDR1 and CDR2 are GTSNPN and SVGIG (reference sequence). The CDR3 runs to 15 residues. Trimming shortened V by 2 bases and J by 0 bases, and 14 bases separated the two germline ends. The CDR3 region has the DNA TGTGCCTGGAGTCGTGAGGGAGGGGGCTCCTACGAGCAGTACTTC. Translating it yields CAWSREGGGSYEQYF. Complete variable domain (other parts from reference TRBV30 and TRBJ2-7): SQTIHQWPATLVQPVGSPLSLECTVEGTSNPNLYWYRQAAGRGLQLLFYSVGIGQISSEVPQNLSASRPQDRQFILSSKKLLLSDSGFYLCAWSREGGGSYEQYFGPGTRLTVT.

This rearrangement joins TRBV19 to TRBJ1-5; 7 positions agree with TRBD1. The trim removed 4 bases at V and 5 bases at J, leaving 2 bases unmatched. CDR1 LNHDA and CDR2 SQIVND come from the germline V gene (reference sequence). The CDR3 sequence is 13 residues long. For the CDR3, the DNA is TGTGCCAGTAGTACCACAGGGGATCAGCCCCAGCATTTT. Protein: CASSTTGDQPQHF.

V is TRBV7-9 and J is TRBJ1-5; D is possibly TRBD1 (5 bases). The CDR3 spans 16 residues. V was cut by 0 bases and J by 2 bases, with 11 bases left in between. Germline V gene sequence: CDR1 SEHNR, CDR2 FQNEAQ (reference sequence). The CDR3: CASSLAGEPGNQPQHF. The CDR3 DNA is TGTGCCAGCAGCTTAGCGGGGGAACCTGGCAATCAGCCCCAGCATTTT. Filled out from reference TRBV7-9 and TRBJ1-5, the complete variable domain reads DTGVSQNPRHKITKRGQNVTFRCDPISEHNRLYWYRQTLGQGPEFLTYFQNEAQLEKSRLLSDRFSAERPKGSFSTLEIQRTEQGDSAMYLCASSLAGEPGNQPQHFGDGTRLSIL.

The genes are TRBV7-9 and TRBJ2-7; D possibly uses TRBD1 or TRBD2 (5 bases each). This CDR3 region has 18 residues. With 1 base removed from V and 0 bases from J, the gap between germline ends came to 19 bases. CDR1 and CDR2 (germline): SEHNR, FQNEAQ (reference sequence). CDR3 region: CASSLDRTWGLASYEQYF. In DNA form, the CDR3 reads TGTGCCAGCAGCTTAGATCGGACTTGGGGGTTAGCCTCCTACGAGCAGTACTTC.

This chain connects TRBV9 to TRBJ2-1, with a weak D call TRBD2 (5 bases). The CDR3 is 15 amino acids. Looked up from germline, CDR1 is SGDLS and CDR2 is YYNGEE. The V end lost 3 bases, the J end lost 5 bases, and 15 bases lay between the germline ends. The CDR3 DNA is TGTGCCAGCAGCGCCTCCCGGCGGGCAGACAATGAGCAGTTCTTC. Residues: CASSASRRADNEQFF.

V and J are TRBV9 and TRBJ1-1; tentatively, D is TRBD1 (5 bases). The ends were cut back, 5 bases at V and 1 base at J, with 9 bases in the middle. In germline, CDR1 is SGDLS, CDR2 YYNGEE. The CDR3 sequence is 13 residues long. The CDR3 is CASSGGKNTEAFF. CDR3 coding DNA: TGTGCCAGCAGTGGGGGGAAGAACACTGAAGCTTTCTTT.

V and J are TRBV4-2 and TRBJ2-1, with a possible D match to TRBD2 (5 bases). V shed 0 bases and J shed 7 bases, with 16 bases lying between them. Germline V CDR1 and CDR2: LGHNA, YNFKEQ. The CDR3 loop spans 16 amino acids. The chain's CDR3 is CASSQDVGLASNEQFF. Here the CDR3 DNA reads TGTGCCAGCAGCCAAGATGTAGGTCTAGCCAGTAATGAGCAGTTCTTC.

In its sample, this clone was seen once. V is TRBV6-2 or TRBV6-3 and J is TRBJ2-7; D not resolved. The CDR3 has 12 residues. Germline CDR1 reads MNHEY; CDR2 reads SVGEGT. With 6 bases removed from V and 6 bases from J, the gap between germline ends came to 12 bases. This chain's CDR3 is CASSPRIAEQYF. The CDR3 DNA reads as TGTGCCAGCAGCCCGAGAATTGCCGAGCAGTACTTC.

This chain connects TRBV2 to TRBJ1-2; D perhaps matches TRBD1 (5 bases). The V and J ends lost 3 bases and 4 bases respectively, with 15 bases between them. CDR1 and CDR2 from the germline V gene are SNHLY and FYNNEI. The CDR3 length is 15 residues. CDR3 sequence: CASSEGPSPTYGYTF. DNA for the CDR3: TGTGCCAGCAGTGAGGGGCCCTCCCCTACCTATGGCTACACCTTC.

V and J are TRBV28 and TRBJ2-3, with 9 bases aligning to TRBD1. The trim removed 5 bases at V and 0 bases at J, leaving 6 bases unmatched. The CDR3 contains 16 residues. CDR1 and CDR2 (germline): MDHEN, SYDVKM. The CDR3 bases are TGTGCCAGCAGTACCACAGGGGGCAAGAGCACAGATACGCAGTATTTT. It specifies CASSTTGGKSTDTQYF.

The chain carries TRBV7-9 and TRBJ2-1; D gene uncertain. The V end was cut by 3 bases, the J end by 1 base, with 10 bases between. The CDR3 totals 15 residues. Per the germline V gene, CDR1 is SEHNR and CDR2 is FQNEAQ (reference sequence). The CDR3 region is CASSFHTASYNEQFF. Here the CDR3 DNA reads TGTGCCAGCAGCTTTCATACAGCGTCCTACAATGAGCAGTTCTTC. Drawing the rest from reference TRBV7-9 and TRBJ2-1, the complete variable domain is DTGVSQNPRHKITKRGQNVTFRCDPISEHNRLYWYRQTLGQGPEFLTYFQNEAQLEKSRLLSDRFSAERPKGSFSTLEIQRTEQGDSAMYLCASSFHTASYNEQFFGPGTRLTVL.

V is TRBV6-5 and J is TRBJ1-4, with D tentatively TRBD1 (5 bases). Trimming left V 6 bases short and J 7 bases short, with 15 bases between. Looked up from germline, CDR1 is MNHEY and CDR2 is SVGAGI. The CDR3 spans 14 residues. Here the CDR3 reads CASRLQEAGEKLFF. CDR3 in DNA: TGTGCCAGCAGGCTACAGGAAGCTGGTGAAAAACTGTTTTTT.

The chain is built from TRBV7-2 and TRBJ2-5; D uncertain. The CDR3 runs to 13 residues. Looked up from germline, CDR1 is SGHTA and CDR2 is FQGNSA. Trimming took off 5 bases at V and 4 bases at J, with 11 bases between the two ends. The CDR3 nucleotides read TGTGCCAGCAGCCCAAGCACGGCAGAGACCCAGTACTTC. Its translation: CASSPSTAETQYF.

The J gene is TRBJ2-2, the V gene TRBV5-6; 9 nucleotides align to TRBD2. Germline CDR1 is SGHDT and CDR2 is YYEEEE. Unmatched junction bases numbered 10, after V lost 7 bases and J lost 3 bases. The CDR3 is 16 residues long. This CDR3 reads CASLWWVAGDTGELFF. CDR3 nucleotide sequence: TGTGCCAGCCTCTGGTGGGTAGCGGGAGACACCGGGGAGCTGTTTTTT. The whole variable domain, filled in from reference TRBV5-6 and TRBJ2-2, reads DAGVTQSPTHLIKTRGQQVTLRCSPKSGHDTVSWYQQALGQGPQFIFQYYEEEERQRGNFPDRFSGHQFPNYSSELNVNALLLGDSALYLCASLWWVAGDTGELFFGEGSRLTVL.

The chain uses TRBV5-1 and TRBJ2-6; D unclear. There are 16 residues in the CDR3. Trimming cost V 0 bases and J 2 bases, with 9 bases left between them. Germline-derived CDR1 and CDR2 are SGHRS and YFSETQ. CDR3 amino acids: CASSLGPQTGANVLTF. For the CDR3, the DNA is TGCGCCAGCAGCTTGGGGCCACAGACTGGGGCCAACGTCCTGACTTTC. Full variable domain (rest looked up from reference TRBV5-1 and TRBJ2-6): KAGVTQTPRYLIKTRGQQVTLSCSPISGHRSVSWYQQTPGQGLQFLFEYFSETQRNKGNFPGRFSGRQFSNSRSEMNVSTLELGDSALYLCASSLGPQTGANVLTFGAGSRLTVL.

The chain uses TRBV19 and TRBJ2-2; TRBD2 is a possible D gene (6 bases). Germline V gene lookup returns CDR1 LNHDA and CDR2 SQIVND (reference sequence). V was pared by 2 bases and J by 5 bases, with 12 bases between. The CDR3 spans 15 residues. The CDR3 reads CASSIYGRGTGELFF. CDR3 DNA: TGTGCCAGTAGTATATACGGGAGAGGGACCGGGGAGCTGTTTTTT.

The chain is built from TRBV2 and TRBJ1-3, with unresolved D. CDR1 and CDR2 (germline): SNHLY, FYNNEI. The CDR3 totals 14 residues. Trimming pared 5 bases from V and 0 bases from J, leaving 8 bases between. The CDR3 bases are TGTGCCAGCAGTTCAGAGAGCTCTGGAAACACCATATATTTT. Translation gives CASSSESSGNTIYF.